This TCR beta chain originates from a study of blood T cell repertoires in COVID-19. Study-level information: Samples came from the United States, Italy and Spain, spanning acute and convalescent COVID-19.

In the original analysis: Reference gene primer amplification gave estimated nucleated cell counts. The method was immunoSEQ multiplex PCR; TCRdb's version includes in-frame clones alone and lacks a portion of them. V and J calls and clone size are copied from that table; D and trimming were computed from the DNA. The data contain 60,000 or so clones, 88% of them singletons. V was pared by 3 bases and J by 4 bases, with 10 bases between. The CDR3 spans 13 residues. The sequenced sample consisted of peripheral blood. This chain joins TRBV12-3 or TRBV12-4 and TRBJ2-7, with D possibly matching TRBD2 (6 bases). The clonotype comes from a man in his 60s with acute or convalescent COVID-19. CDR3 sequence: CASSLDYPYEQYF. In DNA form, the CDR3 reads TGTGCCAGCAGTTTGGACTACCCATACGAGCAGTACTTC.